Following are 15 T cell receptor beta chains from one sample sequenced in a study of beta chain features in type 1 diabetes. Study outcomes and limitations: TCRB CDR3 length was moderately but significantly reduced in all four CD4+ subsets of Type 1 diabetes patients.

Their antigen targets remain unknown. Of the isolated RNA, all was reverse transcribed, and so the sequenced material was expressed TCRB transcripts. The data were produced by immunoSEQ multiplex PCR, yet TCRdb's version contains in-frame clones alone and is incomplete. The sample yields under 70,000 clones, just under 65% seen once. Sample: stem cell memory CD4+ T cells from blood. These receptors all come from a woman aged 30 to 39 with type 1 diabetes.

This rearrangement joins TRBV5-4 to TRBJ2-7; D call uncertain. Germline assignment: CDR1 SGHNT and CDR2 YYREEE (reference sequence). V was clipped by 2 bases and J by 3 bases, with 9 bases between them. The CDR3 loop spans 13 amino acids. The DNA for the CDR3 is TGTGCCAGCAGCTTTTCCCTAGGCTACGAGCAGTACTTC. Residues: CASSFSLGYEQYF.

This rearrangement joins TRBV28 to TRBJ2-5; D perhaps matches TRBD2 (6 bases). The end of the DNA is better explained by TRBJ2-7, so the J call may be wrong. Per germline, CDR1 MDHEN and CDR2 SYDVKM. This CDR3 contains 13 residues. CDR3 nucleotides: TGTGCCAGCAGTCTCAATCGGGAGTACGAGCAGTACTTC. Protein sequence: CASSLNREYEQYF.

V usage is TRBV5-1 and J usage is TRBJ2-7; the match to TRBD1 covers 8 bases. Germline assignment: CDR1 SGHRS and CDR2 YFSETQ. This CDR3 spans 15 amino acids. V was pared by 0 bases and J by 2 bases, with 4 bases of the junction left unmatched. This chain's CDR3 is CASSLGTGIAYEQYF. The CDR3 region has the DNA TGCGCCAGCAGCTTGGGGACAGGGATAGCCTACGAGCAGTACTTC.

This chain joins TRBV18 and TRBJ2-7; 9 bases map to TRBD1. The CDR3 length is 15 residues. Germline CDR1 KGHSH, CDR2 LQKENI. V lost 5 bases and J lost 2; bases outside the gene matches: 7. The CDR3 DNA follows: TGTGCCAGCTCATCCTCGGGACAGGGAACCTACGAGCAGTACTTC. It codes for CASSSSGQGTYEQYF.

This clone was counted between two and nine times. The rearrangement links TRBV2 to TRBJ1-5; the D is unclear. V dropped 4 bases and J dropped 4 bases, with 5 bases sitting between them. Per germline, CDR1 SNHLY and CDR2 FYNNEI. The CDR3 is 12 residues long. The DNA for the CDR3 is TGTGCCAGCAGTGCTACTAATCAGCCCCAGCATTTT. Its translation is CASSATNQPQHF.

The chain combines TRBV5-1 with TRBJ2-7; 11 nucleotides line up with TRBD2. Germline V gives CDR1 SGHRS, CDR2 YFSETQ. This CDR3 has 16 amino acids. Unmatched junction bases numbered 6, after V lost 0 bases and J lost 4 bases. CDR3: CASSLGLAGGEYEQYF. CDR3 DNA: TGCGCCAGCAGCTTGGGGCTAGCGGGAGGCGAGTACGAGCAGTACTTC.

J is TRBJ2-5 and V is TRBV23-1, with D possibly TRBD1 on 6 matching bases. TRBV23-1 is marked as an open reading frame, function uncertain. The V end lost 6 bases, the J end lost 6 bases, and 20 bases lay between the germline ends. This CDR3 comprises 15 residues. The CDR3 region is CASSRDSRGEKTQYF. CDR3 sequence (DNA): TGCGCCAGCAGCCGCGATTCCAGGGGAGAGAAGACCCAGTACTTC.

The chain uses TRBV27 and TRBJ2-2; D is perhaps TRBD1 (6 bases). The CDR3 has 17 amino acids. From germline, CDR1 is MNHEY and CDR2 SMNVEV (reference sequence). V was cut by 4 bases and J by 0 bases, with 15 bases left in between. CDR3 sequence reads: CASSSGWGTPNTGELFF. Written as DNA, the CDR3 is TGTGCCAGCAGTTCGGGTTGGGGGACACCGAACACCGGGGAGCTGTTTTTT.

The chain recombines TRBV28 with TRBJ1-5, with TRBD1 matching over 8 bases. Germline CDR1 reads MDHEN; CDR2 reads SYDVKM. V shed 5 bases and J 4 bases; nucleotides not matched to a gene: 10. This CDR3 is 16 amino acids long. CDR3: CASSPNDRGENQPQHF. CDR3 coding DNA: TGTGCCAGCAGTCCAAATGACAGGGGTGAGAATCAGCCCCAGCATTTT. Full variable domain (outside the CDR3, taken from reference TRBV28 and TRBJ1-5): DVKVTQSSRYLVKRTGEKVFLECVQDMDHENMFWYRQDPGLGLRLIYFSYDVKMKEKGDIPEGYSVSREKKERFSLILESASTNQTSMYLCASSPNDRGENQPQHFGDGTRLSIL.

The chain employs TRBV28 and TRBJ2-7; the D gene is possibly TRBD2 (5 bases). The V gene's germline CDR1 is MDHEN and CDR2 SYDVKM. The CDR3 has 15 residues. Trimming removed 2 bases from V and 3 bases from J, with 14 bases in between. The CDR3 here is CASSLVQRSFYEQYF. In nucleotides, the CDR3 is TGTGCCAGCAGTTTAGTTCAGCGGAGCTTCTACGAGCAGTACTTC.

This clone was picked up a small number of times. This chain connects TRBV29-1 to TRBJ1-2, with D unresolved. Germline V CDR1 and CDR2: SQVTM, ANQGSEA. Between the trimmed V and J ends, which lost 6 bases and 8 bases, there was a span of 13 bases. The CDR3 is 11 residues long. This CDR3 is CSVGSTGGYTF. The CDR3 DNA sequence: TGCAGCGTCGGGTCGACGGGAGGCTACACCTTC.

The CDR3 DNA is TGTGCCAGCAGGCGACAGGGGGCTGACTACGAGCAGTACTTC. Its protein is CASRRQGADYEQYF. This chain uses TRBV2 with TRBJ2-7; 10 nucleotides match TRBD1. Germline CDR1 is SNHLY and CDR2 is FYNNEI. V shed 6 bases and J 3 bases; nucleotides not matched to a gene: 5. This CDR3 region has 14 residues.

V and J are TRBV11-2 and TRBJ1-5; possibly TRBD1 for D (5 bases). The germline gives CDR1 SGHAT, CDR2 FQNNGV. The CDR3 loop spans 16 amino acids. V lost 0 bases and J 6 bases, leaving 15 bases between the germline ends. CDR3 residues: CASSLDTGGIIQPQHF. CDR3 coding DNA: TGTGCCAGCAGCTTAGATACTGGGGGGATCATTCAGCCCCAGCATTTT.

The chain uses TRBV6-6 and TRBJ1-1, with D possibly matching TRBD1 (6 bases). CDR3 length equals 13 residues. Germline values: CDR1 MNHNY, CDR2 SVGAGI (reference sequence). Trimming removed 6 bases at V and 2 bases at J, with 10 bases between. CDR3 residues: CASSGQFNTEAFF. CDR3 in DNA: TGTGCCAGCAGCGGACAGTTTAACACTGAAGCTTTCTTT.

This chain uses TRBV11-2 with TRBJ2-7, with 7 bases aligning to TRBD1. CDR1 and CDR2 (germline): SGHAT, FQNNGV. This CDR3 comprises 16 residues. Unmatched junction bases numbered 9, after V lost 1 base and J lost 3 bases. CDR3 sequence reads: CASSLGGDSSHYEQYF. The CDR3 DNA reads as TGTGCCAGCAGCTTAGGTGGGGACAGTTCCCACTACGAGCAGTACTTC. The variable domain in full, with the rest retrieved from reference TRBV11-2 and TRBJ2-7, is EAGVAQSPRYKIIEKRQSVAFWCNPISGHATLYWYQQILGQGPKLLIQFQNNGVVDDSQLPKDRFSAERLKGVDSTLKIQPAKLEDSAVYLCASSLGGDSSHYEQYFGPGTRLTVT.